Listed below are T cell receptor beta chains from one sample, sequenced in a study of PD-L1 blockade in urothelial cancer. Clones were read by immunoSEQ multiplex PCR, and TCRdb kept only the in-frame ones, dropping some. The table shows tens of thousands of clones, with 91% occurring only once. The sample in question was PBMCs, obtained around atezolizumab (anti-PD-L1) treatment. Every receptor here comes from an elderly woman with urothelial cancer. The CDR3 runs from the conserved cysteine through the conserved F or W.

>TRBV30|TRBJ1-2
CAWRLAGAKLGGYTF
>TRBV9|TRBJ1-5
CASSEEGANQPQHF
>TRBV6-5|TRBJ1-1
CASSPGTGRTEAFF
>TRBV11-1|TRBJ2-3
CASSPPLATDTQYF
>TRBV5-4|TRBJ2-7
CASSLPGQYYEQYF
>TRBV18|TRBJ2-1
CASSPAGALVYNEQFF
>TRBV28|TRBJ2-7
CASRPRGTGGSPGRYEQYF
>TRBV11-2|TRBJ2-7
CASSLGADPPLEQYF
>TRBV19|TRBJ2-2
CASSIVGASRTGELFF
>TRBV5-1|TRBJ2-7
CASSLLSHAYEQYF
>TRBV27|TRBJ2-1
CASSFLGREQFF
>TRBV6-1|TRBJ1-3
CASSDLVNTIYF
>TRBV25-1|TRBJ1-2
CASSTGAPGYGYTF
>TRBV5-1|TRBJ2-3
CASSPSGLENSYF
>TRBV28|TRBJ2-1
CASSLWTGYNEQFF
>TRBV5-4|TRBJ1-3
CASSTGLDRNTIYF
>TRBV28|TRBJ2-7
CASSVTSYEQYF
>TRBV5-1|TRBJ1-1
CASSSPVRQPNTEAFF
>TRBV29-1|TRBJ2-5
CSVRHRHQETQYF
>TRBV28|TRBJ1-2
CASSIQGVDGYTF
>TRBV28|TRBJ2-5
CASSLGATGVYQETQYF
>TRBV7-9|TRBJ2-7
CASSFSERDSTYEQYF
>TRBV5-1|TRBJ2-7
CASSLGGGKSYEQYF
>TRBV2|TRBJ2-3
CASSGAGGITDTQYF
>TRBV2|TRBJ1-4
CASSPDRGSTNEKLFF
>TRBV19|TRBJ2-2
CASSISNQRGELFF
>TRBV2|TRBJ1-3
CASQESIQGTNTIYF
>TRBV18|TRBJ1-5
CASATGFGQPQHF
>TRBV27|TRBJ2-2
CASSSPRGAREGTGELFF
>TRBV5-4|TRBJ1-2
CASSLGPLGRINYGYTF
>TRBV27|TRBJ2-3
CASSLMSVSGSTDTQYF
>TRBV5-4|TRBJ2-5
CASSPRTGGGETQYF
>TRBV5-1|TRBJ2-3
CASSPQGSGATDTQYF
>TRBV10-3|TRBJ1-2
CAIDYEGTGGSGYTF
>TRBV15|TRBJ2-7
CATSRYRQGGSYEQYF
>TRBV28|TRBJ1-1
CASSLFGGPVPEAFF
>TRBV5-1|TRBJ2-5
CASSLLPGSPKETQYF
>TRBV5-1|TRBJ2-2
CASSARLAESNTGELFF
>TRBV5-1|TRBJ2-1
CASSPTSGRYNEQFF
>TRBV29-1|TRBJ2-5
CSVRSGKETQYF
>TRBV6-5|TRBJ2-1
CASRHPGTEEFF
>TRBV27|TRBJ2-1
CASSLSGRARNEQFF
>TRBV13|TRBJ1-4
CASSWGPPRSPNEKLFF
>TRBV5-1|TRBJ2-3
CASSLASGGTDTQYF
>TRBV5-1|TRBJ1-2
CASSPGQNYGYTF
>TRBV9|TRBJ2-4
CASSEGLLAKNIQYF
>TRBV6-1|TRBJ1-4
CAIAPGGTNEKLFF
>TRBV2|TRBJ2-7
CASSERGLSSYEQYF
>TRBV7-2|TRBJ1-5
CASSQGGQGFFQPQHF
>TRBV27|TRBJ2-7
CASSRQGNEQYF
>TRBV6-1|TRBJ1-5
CASSWGQSNQPQHF
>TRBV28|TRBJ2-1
CASSWTSGYNEQFF
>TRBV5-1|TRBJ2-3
CASSLVGADTQYF
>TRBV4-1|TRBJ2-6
CASSQDRSPSSGANVLTF